The TCR beta chain under discussion was sequenced for a study of blood T cell repertoires in COVID-19. Study-wide background: There were acute and convalescent COVID-19 samples, and they came from the United States, Italy and Spain. The cDNA or gDNA used as material had been derived from T cells, B-cell-depleted T cells, or PBMCs.

Authors' analysis steps: Estimation of nucleated cell counts relied on the amplification of reference gene primers. Here immunoSEQ multiplex PCR was the method, and the copy in TCRdb shows in-frame clones only, minus some. V and J calls and clone size are copied from that table; D and trimming were computed from the DNA. The sample lists 170,000 or so clones; about 80% were seen once. The CDR3 covers 18 residues. The V gene's germline CDR1 is MNHNS and CDR2 SASEGT. Trimming removed 4 bases from V and 5 bases from J; junction bases left unmatched: 14. Source material: peripheral blood. The rearrangement joins TRBV6-1 to TRBJ2-3, with TRBD2 matching 11 bases. The TCR comes from a human donor in a cohort sampled during active COVID-19. The CDR3 loop reads CASSGGFLAGGLRDTQYF. The CDR3 nucleotides are TGTGCCAGCAGTGGGGGTTTTCTAGCGGGGGGCCTAAGAGATACGCAGTATTTT.